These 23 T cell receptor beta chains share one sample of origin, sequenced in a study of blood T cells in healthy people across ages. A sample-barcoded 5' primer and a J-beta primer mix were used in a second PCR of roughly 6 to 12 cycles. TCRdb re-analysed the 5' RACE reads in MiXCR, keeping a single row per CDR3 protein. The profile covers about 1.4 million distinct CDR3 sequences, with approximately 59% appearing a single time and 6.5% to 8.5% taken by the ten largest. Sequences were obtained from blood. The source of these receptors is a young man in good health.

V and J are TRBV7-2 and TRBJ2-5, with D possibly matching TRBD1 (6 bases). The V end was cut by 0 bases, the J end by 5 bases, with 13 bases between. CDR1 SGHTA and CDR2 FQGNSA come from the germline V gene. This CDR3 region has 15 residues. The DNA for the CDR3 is TGTGCCAGCAGCTTAGCTACGAACAGGGCGGAGACCCAGTACTTC. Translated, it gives CASSLATNRAETQYF.

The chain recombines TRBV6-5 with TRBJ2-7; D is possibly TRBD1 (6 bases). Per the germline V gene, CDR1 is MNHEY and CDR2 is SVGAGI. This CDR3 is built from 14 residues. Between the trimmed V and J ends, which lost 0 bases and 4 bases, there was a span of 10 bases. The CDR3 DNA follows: TGTGCCAGCAGTTACTCAGGGGGAGAGTACGAGCAGTACTTC. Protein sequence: CASSYSGGEYEQYF.

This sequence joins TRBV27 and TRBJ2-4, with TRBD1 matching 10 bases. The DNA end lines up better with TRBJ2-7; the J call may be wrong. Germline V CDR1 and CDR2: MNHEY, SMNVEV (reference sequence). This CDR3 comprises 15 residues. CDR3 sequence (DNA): TGTGCCAGCAGTTTGACCGACAGGGGGCCCTACGAGCAGTACTTC. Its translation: CASSLTDRGPYEQYF.

The DNA of the CDR3 is TGTGCCAGCAGTTTGACAGGCAGAATCTATGGCTACACCTTC. This translates into CASSLTGRIYGYTF. This rearrangement joins TRBV28 to TRBJ1-2; tentatively, D is TRBD1 (6 bases). Germline CDR1 and CDR2: MDHEN and SYDVKM. The V gene lost 3 bases and the J gene lost 4 bases, with 12 bases spanning the gap. The CDR3 loop spans 14 amino acids.

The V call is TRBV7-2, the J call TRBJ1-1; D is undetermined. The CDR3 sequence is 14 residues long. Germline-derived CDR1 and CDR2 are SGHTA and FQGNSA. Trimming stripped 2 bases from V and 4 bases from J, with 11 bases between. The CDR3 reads CASSLSEAFTEAFF. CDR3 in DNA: TGTGCCAGCAGCTTATCGGAGGCGTTCACTGAAGCTTTCTTT.

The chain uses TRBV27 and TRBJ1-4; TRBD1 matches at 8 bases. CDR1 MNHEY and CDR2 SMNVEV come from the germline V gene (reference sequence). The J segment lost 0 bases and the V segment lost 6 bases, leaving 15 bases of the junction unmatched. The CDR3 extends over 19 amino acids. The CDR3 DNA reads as TGTGCCAGCAGCGGGTCTCCGGGACAGGATCGGGCAACTAATGAAAAACTGTTTTTT. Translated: CASSGSPGQDRATNEKLFF.

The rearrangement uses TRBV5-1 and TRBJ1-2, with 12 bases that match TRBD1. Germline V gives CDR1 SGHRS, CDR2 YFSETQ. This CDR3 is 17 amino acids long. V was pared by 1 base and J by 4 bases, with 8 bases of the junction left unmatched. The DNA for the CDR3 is TGCGCCAGCAGCTTGCAGTCGGGACAGGGGGCGGTCTATGGCTACACCTTC. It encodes CASSLQSGQGAVYGYTF.

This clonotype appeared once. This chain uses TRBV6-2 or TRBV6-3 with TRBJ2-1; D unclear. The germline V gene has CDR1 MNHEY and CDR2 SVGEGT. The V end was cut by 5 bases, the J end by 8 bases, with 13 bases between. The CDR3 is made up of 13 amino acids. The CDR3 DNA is TGTGCCAGCAGTGACTTGAAGAATTATGAGCAGTTCTTC. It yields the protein CASSDLKNYEQFF.

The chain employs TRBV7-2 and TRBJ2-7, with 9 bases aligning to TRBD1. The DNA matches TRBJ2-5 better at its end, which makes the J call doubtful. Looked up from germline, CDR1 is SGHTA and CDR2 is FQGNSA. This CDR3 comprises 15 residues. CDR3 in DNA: TGTGCCAGCAGCTCCCGAGGACAGGGGTATGAGACCCAGTACTTC. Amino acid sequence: CASSSRGQGYETQYF.

CDR3 sequence: CSVVGTLHNSPLHF. The CDR3 DNA sequence: TGCAGTGTCGTCGGGACCCTCCATAATTCACCCCTCCACTTT. The chain joins TRBV20-1 to TRBJ1-6; perhaps TRBD1 as D (5 bases). Germline V gene data show CDR1 as DFQATT and CDR2 as SNEGSKA (reference sequence). This CDR3 comprises 14 residues. The V end was cut by 7 bases, the J end by 5 bases, with 15 bases between.

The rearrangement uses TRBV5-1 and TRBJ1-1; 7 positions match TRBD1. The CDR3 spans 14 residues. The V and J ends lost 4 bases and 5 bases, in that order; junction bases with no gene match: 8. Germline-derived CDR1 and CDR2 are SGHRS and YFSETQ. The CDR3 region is CASSITGVRTEAFF. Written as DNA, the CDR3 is TGCGCCAGCAGCATTACAGGGGTAAGAACTGAAGCTTTCTTT.

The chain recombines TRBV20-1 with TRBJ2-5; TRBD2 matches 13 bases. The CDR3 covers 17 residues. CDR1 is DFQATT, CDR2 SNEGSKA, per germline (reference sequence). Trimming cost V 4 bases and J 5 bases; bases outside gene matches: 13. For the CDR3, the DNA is TGCAGTGCTACTTCGCCCTGGACTAGCGGGAGAATCGAGACCCAGTACTTC. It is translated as CSATSPWTSGRIETQYF.

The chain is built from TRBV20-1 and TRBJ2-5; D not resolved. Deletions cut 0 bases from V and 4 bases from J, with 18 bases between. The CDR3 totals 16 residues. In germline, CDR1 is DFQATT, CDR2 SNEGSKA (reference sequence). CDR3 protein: CSARDDPTWSGETQYF. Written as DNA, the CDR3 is TGCAGTGCTAGAGATGACCCTACCTGGTCAGGAGAGACCCAGTACTTC.

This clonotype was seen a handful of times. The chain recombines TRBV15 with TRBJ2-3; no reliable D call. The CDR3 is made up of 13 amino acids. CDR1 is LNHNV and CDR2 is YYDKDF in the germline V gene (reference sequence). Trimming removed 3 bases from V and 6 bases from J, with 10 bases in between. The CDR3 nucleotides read TGTGCCACCAGCAGTTACGGTTGGGATACGCAGTATTTT. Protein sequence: CATSSYGWDTQYF.

The CDR3 DNA is TGCAGTGCTAGACCGGGACAGCGAACTAACTATGGCTACACCTTC. Translating it yields CSARPGQRTNYGYTF. The V and J genes are TRBV20-1 and TRBJ1-2, with 7 nucleotides matching TRBD1. The germline V gene encodes CDR1 DFQATT and CDR2 SNEGSKA (reference sequence). Unmatched junction bases numbered 6, after V lost 2 bases and J lost 0 bases. The CDR3 runs to 15 residues.

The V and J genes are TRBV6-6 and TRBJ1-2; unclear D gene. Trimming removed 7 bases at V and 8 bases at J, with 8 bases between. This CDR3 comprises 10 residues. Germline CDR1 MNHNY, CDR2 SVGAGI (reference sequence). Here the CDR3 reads CASNQGGYTF. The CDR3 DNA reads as TGTGCCAGCAATCAAGGCGGCTACACCTTC.

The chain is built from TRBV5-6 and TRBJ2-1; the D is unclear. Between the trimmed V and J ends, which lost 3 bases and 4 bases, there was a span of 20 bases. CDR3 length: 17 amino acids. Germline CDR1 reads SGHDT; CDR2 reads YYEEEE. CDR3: CASSSPFVYTEYNEQFF. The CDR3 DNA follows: TGTGCCAGCAGCTCTCCGTTTGTGTACACGGAGTACAATGAGCAGTTCTTC.

The CDR3 reads CASSVTGDLNTEAFF. DNA for the CDR3: TGCGCCAGCAGCGTTACGGGGGACTTGAACACTGAAGCTTTCTTT. V is TRBV5-1 and J is TRBJ1-1; TRBD1 might be the D (5 bases). Deletions cut 4 bases from V and 0 bases from J, with 13 bases between. Germline CDR1 reads SGHRS; CDR2 reads YFSETQ. The CDR3 has 15 amino acids.

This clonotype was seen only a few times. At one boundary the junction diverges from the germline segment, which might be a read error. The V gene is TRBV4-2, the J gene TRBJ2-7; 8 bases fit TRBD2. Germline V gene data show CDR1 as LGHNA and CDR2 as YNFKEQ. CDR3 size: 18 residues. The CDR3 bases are TGTGCCAGCAGCCAAGGGCTCGGGAGGGCCGCGTTGTCCTACCAGCAGTACTTC. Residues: CASSQGLGRAALSYQQYF.

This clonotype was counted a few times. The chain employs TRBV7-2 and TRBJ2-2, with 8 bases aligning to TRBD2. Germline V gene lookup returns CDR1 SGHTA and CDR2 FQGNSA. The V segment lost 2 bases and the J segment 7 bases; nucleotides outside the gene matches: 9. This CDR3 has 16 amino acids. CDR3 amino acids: CASSLFVAGMVGELFF. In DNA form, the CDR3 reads TGTGCCAGCAGCTTATTTGTAGCGGGGATGGTCGGGGAGCTGTTTTTT. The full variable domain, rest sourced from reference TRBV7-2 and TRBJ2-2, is GAGVSQSPSNKVTEKGKDVELRCDPISGHTALYWYRQSLGQGLEFLIYFQGNSAPDKSGLPSDRFSAERTGGSVSTLTIQRTQQEDSAVYLCASSLFVAGMVGELFFGEGSRLTVL.

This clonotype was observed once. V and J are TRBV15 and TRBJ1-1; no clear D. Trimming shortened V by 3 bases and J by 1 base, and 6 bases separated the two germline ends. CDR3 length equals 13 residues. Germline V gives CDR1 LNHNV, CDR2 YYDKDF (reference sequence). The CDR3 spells CATSRTQNTEAFF. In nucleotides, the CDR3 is TGTGCCACCAGCAGGACACAGAACACTGAAGCTTTCTTT.

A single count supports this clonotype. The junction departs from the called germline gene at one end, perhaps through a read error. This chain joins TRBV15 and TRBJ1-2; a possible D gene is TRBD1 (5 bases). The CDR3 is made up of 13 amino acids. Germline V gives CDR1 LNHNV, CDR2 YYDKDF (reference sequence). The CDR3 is CATSGDGGDGYTF. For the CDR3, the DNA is TGTGCCACCAGCGGAGATGGGGGGGATGGCTACACCTTC.

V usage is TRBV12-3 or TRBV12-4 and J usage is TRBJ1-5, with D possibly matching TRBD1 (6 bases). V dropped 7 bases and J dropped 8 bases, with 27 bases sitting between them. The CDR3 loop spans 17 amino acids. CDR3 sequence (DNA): TGTGCCAGCAATCCTGAGGGGGGTTCGATCGTTTCGGAGCCCCAGCATTTT. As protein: CASNPEGGSIVSEPQHF.